This T cell receptor (beta chain) was recovered during a study of shared clonotypes between healthy human individuals. Looking at the study overall: CD4 naive cells filled three plates per donor, CD4 memory three, CD8 naive two and CD8 memory one.

The authors divided CD4+ cells into CD45RA+ naive and CD45RA-negative memory subsets. The V gene lost 0 bases and the J gene lost 0 bases, with 7 bases spanning the gap. This CDR3 has 15 residues. The germline V gene encodes CDR1 SGHKS and CDR2 YYEKEE (reference sequence). Study-wide results and limits: Only blood was sampled, and tissue TCR repertoires likely differ from blood ones. Lower generation probabilities were found for non-shared clonotypes than for those shared by all four donors.

The table came from immunoSEQ multiplex PCR; TCRdb's copy has only in-frame clones and leaves some out. The sample lists millions of clones, just over 90% occurring once. Details on this clone: The antigen is not known.

The chain employs TRBV5-5 and TRBJ1-3; D is unclear. The clonotype comes from a man younger than 35 in good health. The specimen was naive CD4+ T cells sorted from blood. Sample subset: CD45RA+ positively selected. In nucleotides, the CDR3 is TGTGCCAGCAGCTTGGACGCCGGCTCTGGAAACACCATATATTTT. Translation: CASSLDAGSGNTIYF.